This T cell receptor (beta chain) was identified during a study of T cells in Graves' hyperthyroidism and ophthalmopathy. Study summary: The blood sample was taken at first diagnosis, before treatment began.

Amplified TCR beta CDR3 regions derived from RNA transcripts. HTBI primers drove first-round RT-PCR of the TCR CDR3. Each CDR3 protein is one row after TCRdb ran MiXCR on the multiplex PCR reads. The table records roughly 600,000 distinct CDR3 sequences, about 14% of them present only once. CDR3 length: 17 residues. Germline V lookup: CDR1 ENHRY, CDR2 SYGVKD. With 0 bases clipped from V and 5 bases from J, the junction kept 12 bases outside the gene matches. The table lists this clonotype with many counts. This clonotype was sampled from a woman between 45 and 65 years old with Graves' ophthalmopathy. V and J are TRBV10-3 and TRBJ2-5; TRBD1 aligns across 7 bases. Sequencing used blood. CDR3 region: CAISESGQYKGPETQYF. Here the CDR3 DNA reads TGTGCCATCAGTGAGTCGGGACAGTATAAGGGGCCGGAGACCCAGTACTTC.